What follows are 3 T cell receptor beta chains derived from one specimen sequenced in a study of CD8+CD57+ T cells in acquired aplastic anemia. Genomic DNA, the template, was used for profiling of the TCR beta VDJ and CDR3. Each CDR3 protein gets one entry after TCRdb re-called the reads with MiXCR. Here the sample spans some 150,000 distinct CDR3 sequences, around 41% being singletons. Sequenced sample: sorted CD4+, CD8+, or CD8+CD57+ T cells (not recorded which) from PBMCs. The receptor source for this set is a human donor in good health, serving as a control.

This clonotype appeared a few times. The rearrangement links TRBV28 to TRBJ1-1, with D unresolved. Germline V lookup: CDR1 MDHEN, CDR2 SYDVKM. The CDR3 extends over 12 amino acids. The V end lost 5 bases, the J end lost 10 bases, and 14 bases lay between the germline ends. In DNA form, the CDR3 reads TGTGCCAGCAGTACAGTACCCATCGGAGCTTTCTTT. Translated, it gives CASSTVPIGAFF.

This clonotype occurred many times. CDR3 in amino acids: CASGKGGGYTF. In DNA, the CDR3 is TGTGCCAGCGGTAAAGGGGGTGGCTACACCTTC. The chain uses TRBV7-9 and TRBJ1-2, with a tentative D call TRBD1 (6 bases). The CDR3 has 11 amino acids. Germline assignment: CDR1 SEHNR and CDR2 FQNEAQ (reference sequence). Trimming shortened V by 8 bases and J by 7 bases, and 11 bases separated the two germline ends.

As for this clonotype: Since a much larger clone is just one base distant, this may be a read error. V usage is TRBV29-1 and J usage is TRBJ2-5; D ambiguous. The germline V gene has CDR1 SQVTM and CDR2 ANQGSEA. This CDR3 has 13 amino acids. The ends were cut back, 8 bases at V and 1 base at J, with 14 bases in the middle. In nucleotides, the CDR3 is TGCAGCATTGGTCTGCGGACCCAAGAGACCCAGTACTTC. It specifies CSIGLRTQETQYF. The full variable domain, rest sourced from reference TRBV29-1 and TRBJ2-5, is SAVISQKPSRDICQRGTSLTIQCQVDSQVTMMFWYRQQPGQSLTLIATANQGSEATYESGFVIDKFPISRPNLTFSTLTVSNMSPEDSSIYLCSIGLRTQETQYFGPGTRLLVL.